This entry features one T cell receptor (beta chain) sequence. Unique molecular identifiers tagged every individual TCR cDNA molecule. Using its own MiXCR run on the 5' RACE reads, TCRdb lists one record per CDR3 protein. The repertoire has 82,000 or so distinct CDR3 sequences, approximately 12% of them found once; the top ten carry 3.5% to 5.5%. The time point here: sample taken at primary tumor resection. The study sequenced unsorted whole RNA from tumor, nontumor lung or frozen PBMC. This specimen comes from a study of spatial heterogeneity in lung cancer. Sequences were derived from PBMCs, sampled at surgery. The clonotype was recovered from a male donor with early-stage non-small cell lung cancer.

The CDR3 here is CASSLEAGLTGELFF. The CDR3 DNA is TGTGCCAGCAGCTTAGAAGCAGGCTTGACCGGGGAGCTGTTTTTT. The chain has TRBV7-2 and TRBJ2-2, with D hard to call. CDR3 size: 15 residues. From germline, CDR1 is SGHTA and CDR2 FQGNSA. Trimming shortened V by 1 base and J by 5 bases, and 11 bases separated the two germline ends.